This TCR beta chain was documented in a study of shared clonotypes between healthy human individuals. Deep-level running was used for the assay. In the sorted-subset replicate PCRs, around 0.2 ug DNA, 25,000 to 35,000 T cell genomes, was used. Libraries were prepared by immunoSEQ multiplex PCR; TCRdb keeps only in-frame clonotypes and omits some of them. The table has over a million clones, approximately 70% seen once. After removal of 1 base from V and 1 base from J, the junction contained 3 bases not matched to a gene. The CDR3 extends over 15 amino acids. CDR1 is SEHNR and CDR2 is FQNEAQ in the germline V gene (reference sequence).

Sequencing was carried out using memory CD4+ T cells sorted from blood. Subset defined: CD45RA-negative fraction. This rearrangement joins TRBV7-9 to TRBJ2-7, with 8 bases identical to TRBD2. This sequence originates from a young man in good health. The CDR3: CASSLEAGGSYEQYF. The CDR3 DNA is TGTGCCAGCAGCTTAGAGGCGGGGGGATCCTACGAGCAGTACTTC. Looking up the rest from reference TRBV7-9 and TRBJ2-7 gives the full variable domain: DTGVSQNPRHKITKRGQNVTFRCDPISEHNRLYWYRQTLGQGPEFLTYFQNEAQLEKSRLLSDRFSAERPKGSFSTLEIQRTEQGDSAMYLCASSLEAGGSYEQYFGPGTRLTVT.